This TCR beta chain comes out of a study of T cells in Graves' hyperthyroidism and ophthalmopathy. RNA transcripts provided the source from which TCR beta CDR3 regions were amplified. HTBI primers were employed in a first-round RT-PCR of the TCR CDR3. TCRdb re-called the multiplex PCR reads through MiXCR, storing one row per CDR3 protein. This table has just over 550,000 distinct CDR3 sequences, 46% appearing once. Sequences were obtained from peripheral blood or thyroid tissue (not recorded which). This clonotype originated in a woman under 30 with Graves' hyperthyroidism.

The CDR3 spells CASSDLQGDAPQHF. In DNA form, the CDR3 reads TGTGCCAGCAGTGATTTGCAGGGGGATGCGCCTCAGCATTTT. The chain is built from TRBV2 and TRBJ1-5; 7 bases fit TRBD1. This CDR3 spans 14 amino acids. Germline CDR1 and CDR2: SNHLY and FYNNEI. V shed 3 bases, J shed 13 bases, and the junction held 12 bases outside the gene matches.